This paragraph covers one T cell receptor beta chain sequence. Which antigen it targets is not known. The input lacks base qualities; no much larger clone sits a single base away. Each collaborating institution followed its own protocols to collect whole blood in K2EDTA tubes. For TCRbeta analysis, collaborators shipped samples as frozen whole blood, isolated PBMCs, or DNA extracted from either of those sample types. The junction shows trimming of 6 bases on V and 8 bases on J, and the gene matches do not reach 13 bases of it. The CDR3 runs 14 amino acids, cysteine and phenylalanine included. Only CDR3 DNA remains: 42 bases, in frame from the first base. In the germline V gene, CDR1 corresponds to SGDLS and CDR2 to YYNGEE. The immunoSEQ Assay, a bias-controlled multiplex PCR, was used to amplify TCRbeta CDR3 regions from genomic DNA. For the original study's pipeline: Nucleated cell counts per sample were estimated from amplification of reference gene primers within the assay. To quantify the absolute abundance of each unique TCRbeta CDR3 rearrangement, sequence reads were collapsed and filtered. For each sample, productive Simpson clonality was calculated by taking the square root of Simpson's diversity index across productive rearrangements. In TCRdb, the immuneACCESS table is reduced to in-frame sequences with V and J assigned. These tables do not hold every clone; where another copy was compared, an unresolved V gene accounts for under half, and the others remain unexplained. Clone size and the V and J calls come from that table; the DNA yielded D and trimming. This sample holds some 180,000 clones; approximately 92% were observed only once. The ten largest clones add up to 0.53% of the sample.

The source of the sample is a study of blood T cell repertoires in COVID-19 (dated by TCRdb to 2019 to 2021). The study in broad terms: Collaborator samples came from the United States, Italy and Spain and covered acute and convalescent phases of COVID-19. The material from the prospective study consisted of cDNA or gDNA derived from T cells, B-cell-depleted T cells, or PBMCs. Deeply sampled blood TCRbeta repertoires from subjects exposed to, actively infected with, or recovered from COVID-19 were included in the dataset. A freely available public database, intended as a resource for researchers studying the immune response to SARS-CoV-2, is where the repertoires were released. The samples were drawn from two sources: the first 160 participants of the ongoing ImmuneRACE study, and approximately 1,300 subjects contributed by 6 global collaborators. A de-identified subject ID, COVID-19 status, age in years and sex were almost always included in the sample metadata. HLA class I and class II types, where available, came from metadata supplied by the sample provider rather than from assay-based typing.

Results the study describes overall, beyond this receptor: The quantity of clinical and demographic metadata differed by source and by participant and was supplied without curation.

This clonotype was obtained from a man aged 45-65 years with acute or convalescent COVID-19. Here the chain combines TRBV9 and TRBJ1-2; 7 bases in between match TRBD1. Specimen: peripheral blood. The CDR3 is CASTLWDSHVGYTF. The base sequence is TGTGCCAGCACCCTTTGGGACAGCCACGTCGGCTACACCTTC.